Presented here are 22 T cell receptor beta chains from one specimen sequenced in a study of blood T cells in healthy people across ages. The second PCR ran about 6 to 12 cycles with a sample-barcoded 5' primer and J-beta primers. TCRdb processed the 5' RACE reads anew with MiXCR; each CDR3 protein has one entry. Of over 1.5 million distinct CDR3 sequences listed, about 50% are singletons. The specimen sequenced was blood. The receptors stem from a woman aged 40 to 50 in good health.

The rearrangement links TRBV29-1 to TRBJ1-2, with D unresolved. V was clipped by 6 bases and J by 5 bases, with 7 bases between them. The CDR3 is 10 residues long. From germline, CDR1 is SQVTM and CDR2 ANQGSEA. CDR3 in amino acids: CSVIEYGYTF. CDR3 nucleotide sequence: TGCAGCGTGATAGAGTATGGCTACACCTTC.

The chain employs TRBV7-2 and TRBJ2-1; 11 bases map to TRBD2. The CDR3 loop spans 16 amino acids. Trimming removed 6 bases from V and 4 bases from J; junction bases left unmatched: 8. The V gene's germline CDR1 is SGHTA and CDR2 FQGNSA. CDR3 sequence: CASRYRLAGTYNEQFF. DNA of the CDR3: TGTGCCAGCAGATACCGACTAGCGGGGACATACAATGAGCAGTTCTTC. The full variable domain, with the rest looked up from reference TRBV7-2 and TRBJ2-1, is GAGVSQSPSNKVTEKGKDVELRCDPISGHTALYWYRQSLGQGLEFLIYFQGNSAPDKSGLPSDRFSAERTGGSVSTLTIQRTQQEDSAVYLCASRYRLAGTYNEQFFGPGTRLTVL.

The chain carries TRBV20-1 and TRBJ1-5; a possible D gene is TRBD1 (5 bases). The CDR3 extends over 15 amino acids. Germline loops: CDR1 DFQATT, CDR2 SNEGSKA (reference sequence). V lost 0 bases and J lost 5, with 14 bases in between. This CDR3 reads CSAREPIGGDQPQHF. The CDR3 coding sequence is TGCAGTGCTAGAGAACCGATAGGAGGGGATCAGCCCCAGCATTTT.

The chain uses TRBV4-2 and TRBJ2-3; 11 bases match TRBD2. Germline V gene sequence: CDR1 LGHNA, CDR2 YNFKEQ. V shed 7 bases, J shed 6 bases, and the junction held 9 bases outside the gene matches. This CDR3 comprises 15 residues. CDR3 amino acids: CASNTHSGGGDTQYF. In DNA, the CDR3 is TGTGCCAGCAATACCCATAGCGGGGGGGGCGATACGCAGTATTTT.

The rearrangement joins TRBV7-2 to TRBJ2-1; possibly TRBD1 for D (5 bases). Trimming shortened V by 5 bases and J by 6 bases, and 14 bases separated the two germline ends. CDR3 size: 14 residues. Germline V gene lookup returns CDR1 SGHTA and CDR2 FQGNSA. CDR3: CASSPVTAANEQFF. The CDR3 region has the DNA TGTGCCAGCAGCCCCGTGACAGCAGCCAATGAGCAGTTCTTC.

The chain links TRBV6-2 or TRBV6-3 to TRBJ1-5; D is unresolved. V lost 2 bases and J lost 2, with 7 bases in between. CDR1 MNHEY and CDR2 SVGEGT come from the germline V gene. This CDR3 has 14 amino acids. The CDR3 coding sequence is TGTGCCAGCAGTTACGAACTTGGCAATCAGCCCCAGCATTTT. It yields the protein CASSYELGNQPQHF.

The chain combines TRBV20-1 with TRBJ2-1; 14 bases are a match to TRBD2. In germline, CDR1 is DFQATT, CDR2 SNEGSKA (reference sequence). CDR3 length: 16 residues. The ends lost 3 bases at V and 8 bases at J; junction bases unmatched: 9. CDR3 coding DNA: TGCAGTGCTAGCCTTTTCGGGACTAGCGGGGGTGATGAGCAGTTCTTC. Protein: CSASLFGTSGGDEQFF.

This clonotype was observed many times. The chain joins TRBV5-1 to TRBJ2-5; weak D call: TRBD1 (5 bases). The CDR3 sequence is 13 residues long. CDR1 is SGHRS and CDR2 is YFSETQ in the germline V gene. V lost 5 bases, J lost 2 bases, and 10 bases lay in between. The CDR3 bases are TGCGCCAGCAGTCGACAGAATCAAGAGACCCAGTACTTC. This translates into CASSRQNQETQYF.

This clonotype was counted between two and nine times. V is TRBV15 and J is TRBJ2-5; D is unresolved. This CDR3 comprises 13 residues. Germline loops: CDR1 LNHNV, CDR2 YYDKDF (reference sequence). The V end was cut by 1 base, the J end by 2 bases, with 5 bases between. The CDR3 here is CATSRGPQETQYF. The CDR3 DNA reads TGTGCCACCAGCAGAGGACCGCAAGAGACCCAGTACTTC.

This clonotype was seen once. The chain combines TRBV19 with TRBJ1-5, with 11 bases aligning to TRBD1. CDR3 length: 15 amino acids. The germline V gene has CDR1 LNHDA and CDR2 SQIVND (reference sequence). V lost 5 bases, J lost 7 bases, and 7 bases stayed unmatched. The CDR3 loop is CASSATGTGGQPQHF. CDR3 in DNA: TGTGCCAGTAGTGCTACCGGGACAGGGGGGCAGCCCCAGCATTTT.

This clonotype has just one count. J is TRBJ1-2 and V is TRBV4-3; tentatively, D is TRBD1 (5 bases). Germline assignment: CDR1 LGHNA and CDR2 YSLEER. The CDR3 is 11 residues long. The V gene lost 3 bases and the J gene lost 9 bases, with 8 bases spanning the gap. CDR3 in amino acids: CASSQGRSYTF. The CDR3, as DNA: TGCGCCAGCAGCCAGGGACGTAGCTACACCTTC.

V gene TRBV29-1 combines with J gene TRBJ2-1, with TRBD1 identical over 8 bases. Germline V gene lookup returns CDR1 SQVTM and CDR2 ANQGSEA. V was clipped by 8 bases and J by 10 bases; unmatched bases: 10. CDR3 size: 12 residues. CDR3 protein: CSSRAGGGEQFF. CDR3 DNA: TGCAGCTCTAGGGCAGGGGGCGGAGAGCAGTTCTTC.

Worth noting for this clonotype: This sequence may be a read error, since a much larger clone differs from it by one base. The V call is TRBV29-1, the J call TRBJ2-7; 8 bases are shared with TRBD1. V gave up 7 bases and J gave up 7 bases; unmatched junction bases: 15. The CDR3 has 14 residues. CDR1 and CDR2 from the germline V gene are SQVTM and ANQGSEA. DNA of the CDR3: TGCAGCGCCCAGACTCGACAGGGGCGTTATGAGCAGTACTTC. Amino acid sequence: CSAQTRQGRYEQYF.

This clonotype showed up many times. The chain joins TRBV20-1 to TRBJ2-5; 8 bases are a match to TRBD2. The V and J ends lost 6 bases and 5 bases, in that order; junction bases with no gene match: 2. The germline gives CDR1 DFQATT, CDR2 SNEGSKA (reference sequence). The CDR3 spans 11 residues. Here the CDR3 reads CSARLAETQYF. In nucleotides, the CDR3 is TGCAGTGCGAGACTAGCGGAGACCCAGTACTTC.

The table lists this clonotype with a few counts. The chain links TRBV5-1 to TRBJ1-2; D possibly corresponds to TRBD1 (6 bases). This CDR3 comprises 14 residues. Per germline, CDR1 SGHRS and CDR2 YFSETQ. Trimming removed 0 bases from V and 6 bases from J, with 12 bases in between. CDR3 coding DNA: TGCGCCAGCAGCTTGGAGGACAGTCGTAATGGCTACACCTTC. Translation: CASSLEDSRNGYTF.

CDR3 region: CASRDRGWENSPLHF. Written as DNA, the CDR3 is TGCGCCAGCAGGGACAGGGGATGGGAAAATTCACCCCTCCACTTT. The chain recombines TRBV10-2 with TRBJ1-6; 9 bases map to TRBD1. The V segment lost 6 bases and the J segment 7 bases; nucleotides outside the gene matches: 7. The CDR3 contains 15 residues. The germline V gene encodes CDR1 WSHSY and CDR2 SAAADI.

This rearrangement joins TRBV5-1 to TRBJ2-7; D could derive from TRBD1 or TRBD2 (7 bases each). V lost 5 bases and J lost 2, with 17 bases in between. This CDR3 contains 15 residues. In germline, CDR1 is SGHRS, CDR2 YFSETQ. CDR3 residues: CASRQRQGGTYEQYF. CDR3 DNA sequence: TGCGCCAGCAGACAAAGACAGGGAGGGACCTACGAGCAGTACTTC.

The chain recombines TRBV28 with TRBJ2-5, with 7 bases lining up with TRBD1. Matching the DNA end better, TRBJ2-7 makes the J call doubtful. Germline loops: CDR1 MDHEN, CDR2 SYDVKM. The CDR3 sequence is 15 residues long. Here the CDR3 DNA reads TGTGCCAGCAGTTTGATCGGGACAGTCGAGGACGAGCAGTACTTC. Protein: CASSLIGTVEDEQYF.

The chain couples TRBV7-3 to TRBJ2-7; D ambiguous. The CDR3 covers 12 residues. CDR1 SGHTA and CDR2 FQGTGA come from the germline V gene. Trimming cost V 8 bases and J 7 bases, with 15 bases left between them. The CDR3 spells CASGHAYNEQYF. As DNA, the CDR3 is TGTGCCAGCGGTCACGCTTACAATGAGCAGTACTTC.

V and J are TRBV28 and TRBJ1-5, with 7 bases lining up with TRBD1. CDR3 length equals 18 residues. In germline, CDR1 is MDHEN, CDR2 SYDVKM. The junction had 15 bases not matched to a gene; V was cut back by 6 bases and J by 1 base. The CDR3 reads CASSTQTGRLVSNQPQHF. In DNA form, the CDR3 reads TGTGCCAGCAGCACCCAGACAGGGAGGCTTGTGAGCAATCAGCCCCAGCATTTT.

This rearrangement joins TRBV5-1 to TRBJ2-3, with no clear D. There are 14 residues in the CDR3. Germline-derived CDR1 and CDR2 are SGHRS and YFSETQ. Trimming removed 0 bases at V and 7 bases at J, with 12 bases between. The CDR3 sequence is CASSLAGYGNTQYF. The CDR3 DNA reads TGCGCCAGCAGCTTGGCCGGTTACGGAAATACGCAGTATTTT.

This clonotype has more than one count but fewer than ten. The chain recombines TRBV4-3 with TRBJ2-1, with 10 bases identical to TRBD2. The CDR3 covers 17 residues. V lost 0 bases to trimming and J lost 2 bases; unmatched junction nucleotides: 4. Germline V gene data show CDR1 as LGHNA and CDR2 as YSLEER. The CDR3 region is CASSQDRSGGAYNEQFF. CDR3 nucleotides: TGCGCCAGCAGCCAAGATAGGAGCGGGGGGGCCTACAATGAGCAGTTCTTC.